This T cell receptor (beta chain) was identified during a study of T cells in Graves' hyperthyroidism and ophthalmopathy. This clonotype was counted at least ten times. Exclusion criteria comprised uncontrolled infection, other autoimmune disease, pregnancy or lactation. TCR beta CDR3 region amplification was performed from RNA transcripts. HTBI primers were employed in a first-round RT-PCR of the TCR CDR3. TCRdb independently ran MiXCR on the multiplex PCR reads; one entry per CDR3 protein. The table shows roughly 510,000 distinct CDR3 sequences, with 40% to 50% occurring only once. This receptor was obtained from an adult woman with Graves' disease, either hyperthyroidism or ophthalmopathy (not recorded which). Sequenced sample: peripheral blood or thyroid tissue (not recorded which).

In DNA, the CDR3 is TGTGCCAGCAGTGAGGTCTTAGGGTTTCGGGCTTTCTTT. Translation gives CASSEVLGFRAFF. The chain uses TRBV6-1 and TRBJ1-1; no clear D. The CDR3 is 13 amino acids. V was shortened by 3 bases and J by 11 bases, with 16 bases between the two germline ends. Germline-derived CDR1 and CDR2 are MNHNS and SASEGT.